The rows below give T cell receptor beta chains drawn from one sample of a study of shared clonotypes between healthy human individuals. Sequencing used immunoSEQ multiplex PCR; TCRdb keeps in-frame clones, though not all of them. The sample contains hundreds of thousands of clones, 90% to 97% of which appear only once. The source material was naive CD8+ T cells sorted from blood. These receptors originate from a woman in her twenties or thirties in good health. The CDR3 runs from the conserved cysteine through the conserved F or W. The D gene is left open where the match is weak. Where a row states a size, it is once, few, many or the class of an expanded clone; other rows omit it.

cdr3_aa cdr3_nt j_call d_call v_call clone_size
CASSKRERGRANVLTF TGTGCCAGCAGCAAGCGGGAACGGGGGAGGGCCAACGTCCTGACTTTC TRBJ2-6 NA TRBV21-1 NA
CASSLEGQDEQYF TGTGCCAGTAGCTTGGAGGGCCAGGACGAGCAGTACTTC TRBJ2-7 NA TRBV19 NA
CASSLGGQPYSGNTIYF TGCGCCAGCAGCTTGGGAGGGCAGCCGTACTCTGGAAACACCATATATTTT TRBJ1-3 NA TRBV5-1 NA
CASSLWGTSTDTQYF TGTGCCAGCAGCTTATGGGGAACTAGCACAGATACGCAGTATTTT TRBJ2-3 NA TRBV13 NA
CASSPPTGGSSYEQYF TGTGCCAGCAGCCCTCCAACAGGGGGCTCGTCCTACGAGCAGTACTTC TRBJ2-7 TRBD1 TRBV7-8 once
CASSLDNRGGAYGYTF TGTGCCAGCAGCTTAGACAACAGGGGTGGGGCCTATGGCTACACCTTC TRBJ1-2 TRBD1 TRBV13 NA
CASSVGEDYNEQFF TGTGCCAGCAGCGTCGGAGAGGACTACAATGAGCAGTTCTTC TRBJ2-1 NA TRBV7-8 NA
CASSVTSGRTEQYF TGTGCCAGCAGTGTGACTAGCGGGAGGACCGAGCAGTACTTC TRBJ2-7 TRBD2 TRBV2 NA
CASRSSLTDTQYF TGTGCCAGCAGGAGCTCCCTCACAGATACGCAGTATTTT TRBJ2-3 NA TRBV7-8 NA
CSVDAGNTGELFF TGCAGCGTTGATGCAGGGAACACCGGGGAGCTGTTTTTT TRBJ2-2 NA TRBV29-1 NA
CASSELAGELFF TGCGCCAGCAGTGAACTGGCCGGGGAGCTGTTTTTT TRBJ2-2 NA TRBV5-1 NA
CSARDLLTQYF TGCAGTGCTAGAGATCTCCTAACGCAGTATTTT TRBJ2-3 NA TRBV20-1 NA
CASSPTNYIRDTIHYGYTF TGTGCCAGCAGCCCAACTAATTATATTAGGGACACTATCCACTATGGCTACACCTTC TRBJ1-2 NA TRBV7-9 NA
CASSSSGTGPEETQYF TGTGCCAGCAGCTCCTCCGGGACAGGGCCCGAGGAGACCCAGTACTTC TRBJ2-5 TRBD1 TRBV7-9 NA
CASSSLLTRPGTPDF TGTGCCAGCAGTTCCCTATTAACCCGGCCCGGGACACCTGACTTC TRBJ1-2 NA TRBV6-5 NA
CASSSRDSMNTEAFF TGTGCCAGCAGCTCCCGGGACAGCATGAACACTGAAGCTTTCTTT TRBJ1-1 TRBD1 TRBV5-4 NA
CASSPGGELFF TGTGCCAGCAGTCCGGGTGGGGAACTGTTTTTT TRBJ1-4 NA TRBV7-6 NA
CASSLQDGGFETQYF TGTGCCAGCAGCTTACAAGACGGTGGGTTTGAGACCCAGTACTTC TRBJ2-5 NA TRBV11-1 NA
CASSFVPWGLAEAFF TGTGCCAGCAGTTTCGTTCCTTGGGGACTCGCTGAAGCTTTCTTT TRBJ1-1 NA TRBV28 NA
CASSYSREYEQYF TGTGCCAGCAGTTACTCGAGAGAATACGAGCAGTACTTC TRBJ2-7 NA TRBV6-6 once
CASSLSPGSNQPQHF TGTGCCAGCAGTTTATCCCCAGGGAGCAATCAGCCCCAGCATTTT TRBJ1-5 NA TRBV27 NA
CASSVGDIYNEQFF TGTGCCAGCAGTGTAGGGGACATATACAATGAGCAGTTCTTC TRBJ2-1 NA TRBV2 once
CASSRGSSYEQYF TGTGCCAGTAGTAGGGGTTCCTCCTACGAGCAGTACTTC TRBJ2-7 NA TRBV19 NA
CASSWGVAGGRFEQYF TGCGCCAGCAGCTGGGGGGTAGCGGGAGGAAGGTTCGAGCAGTACTTC TRBJ2-7 TRBD2 TRBV4-1 NA
CSVVGGHTEAFF TGCAGCGTTGTGGGGGGGCACACTGAAGCTTTCTTT TRBJ1-1 NA TRBV29-1 NA
CASSKRGTYEQYF TGTGCCAGCAGCAAACGGGGAACCTACGAGCAGTACTTC TRBJ2-7 NA TRBV7-2 NA
CAWSVTEKLFF TGTGCCTGGAGTGTAACTGAAAAACTGTTTTTT TRBJ1-4 NA TRBV30 NA
CASSLSGGSYNEQFF TGTGCCAGCAGCCTTAGCGGGGGCTCCTACAATGAGCAGTTCTTC TRBJ2-1 TRBD2 TRBV28 NA
CASSPIPGGSSYEQYF TGTGCCAGCAGTCCGATACCAGGGGGTTCGAGCTACGAGCAGTACTTC TRBJ2-7 TRBD1 TRBV27 NA
CASSFTYNEQFF TGTGCCAGCAGCTTCACCTACAATGAGCAGTTCTTC TRBJ2-1 NA TRBV7-2 NA
CASSQDQRWGNPGELFF TGTGCCAGCAGCCAGGACCAGCGTTGGGGTAACCCCGGGGAGCTGTTTTTT TRBJ2-2 NA TRBV16 NA
CASSLNRENSVWEQYF TGTGCCAGCAGCTTGAACAGAGAAAATTCGGTTTGGGAGCAGTACTTC TRBJ2-7 NA TRBV5-5 NA